The 9 T cell receptor beta chains below all came from one sample that was sequenced in a study of blood T cell repertoires in COVID-19. The table came from immunoSEQ multiplex PCR; TCRdb's copy has only in-frame clones and leaves some out. This repertoire shows fewer than 350,000 clones, about 87% found once; its top ten account for under 2%. The source material was peripheral blood. These receptors were collected from a woman aged 30 to 39 with COVID-19, enrolled during active disease.

This chain joins TRBV3-1 (or the pseudogene TRBV3-2) and TRBJ1-4; D not certain. The CDR3 length is 14 residues. Germline V gene lookup returns CDR1 LGHDT and CDR2 YNNKEL (reference sequence). V lost 2 bases and J 7 bases, leaving 11 bases between the germline ends. CDR3 sequence reads: CASSQNRVSEKLFF. CDR3 DNA sequence: TGTGCCAGCAGCCAAAACCGGGTCTCTGAAAAACTGTTTTTT.

The chain links TRBV2 to TRBJ1-1, with 7 bases that match TRBD1. Germline V gene sequence: CDR1 SNHLY, CDR2 FYNNEI. The CDR3 is 14 residues long. Unmatched junction bases numbered 8, after V lost 6 bases and J lost 4 bases. CDR3 nucleotide sequence: TGTGCCAGCAGATCGGACAGGTGGAGCACTGAAGCTTTCTTT. Residues: CASRSDRWSTEAFF.

The genes are TRBV6-5 and TRBJ1-5; no reliable D call. Germline V gives CDR1 MNHEY, CDR2 SVGAGI. Trimming pared 5 bases from V and 8 bases from J, leaving 10 bases between. The CDR3 extends over 12 amino acids. CDR3 DNA: TGTGCCAGCAGTCTTACCGGGGAGCCCCAGCATTTT. Translation: CASSLTGEPQHF.

The V and J genes are TRBV5-1 and TRBJ1-1, with 11 bases fitting TRBD1. CDR1 and CDR2 (germline): SGHRS, YFSETQ. With 3 bases clipped from V and 7 bases from J, the junction kept 11 bases outside the gene matches. The CDR3 consists of 16 residues. The CDR3 region is CASSSSWGQGVNEAFF. For the CDR3, the DNA is TGCGCCAGCAGCTCCTCCTGGGGACAGGGGGTGAATGAAGCTTTCTTT.

The gene calls are TRBV20-1 and TRBJ1-1; D possibly corresponds to TRBD1 (5 bases). Germline V gene lookup returns CDR1 DFQATT and CDR2 SNEGSKA (reference sequence). This CDR3 spans 11 amino acids. The V end was cut by 6 bases, the J end by 11 bases, with 16 bases between. Written as DNA, the CDR3 is TGCAGTGCCGGGGGTAACGTGGGGGCTTTCTTT. It translates to CSAGGNVGAFF.

The sample holds a few counts of this clone. The chain joins TRBV15 to TRBJ1-2; no clear D. The CDR3 sequence is 15 residues long. With 1 base removed from V and 4 bases from J, the gap between germline ends came to 13 bases. Germline-derived CDR1 and CDR2 are LNHNV and YYDKDF (reference sequence). The CDR3 loop reads CATSRASKETYGYTF. CDR3 DNA sequence: TGTGCCACCAGCAGAGCAAGCAAGGAGACCTATGGCTACACCTTC.

The chain links TRBV29-1 to TRBJ2-5; 14 bases align to TRBD2. Germline V gives CDR1 SQVTM, CDR2 ANQGSEA. Unmatched junction bases numbered 7, after V lost 7 bases and J lost 3 bases. The CDR3 contains 15 residues. In DNA form, the CDR3 reads TGCAGCGGTGCCGGGACTAGCGGGGGAGAAGAGACCCAGTACTTC. Translated: CSGAGTSGGEETQYF.

The chain carries TRBV2 and TRBJ2-5; 9 bases are a match to TRBD1. Trimming took 7 bases from V and 3 from J; bases not matched to a gene: 9. Germline V lookup: CDR1 SNHLY, CDR2 FYNNEI. This CDR3 spans 15 amino acids. The CDR3 region has the DNA TGTGCCAGCACCTTCGGTGGGACAGGGAAAGAGACCCAGTACTTC. Translated, it gives CASTFGGTGKETQYF.

This clone was counted between two and nine times. The gene calls are TRBV4-1 and TRBJ1-1, with 8 bases matching TRBD1. The germline CDR1 and CDR2 sequences are MGHRA and YSYEKL. The CDR3 is 15 amino acids. The V segment lost 4 bases and the J segment 2 bases; nucleotides outside the gene matches: 6. DNA for the CDR3: TGCGCCAGCAGCCGAAACAGGGGGGAAAACACTGAAGCTTTCTTT. Protein sequence: CASSRNRGENTEAFF.